This is a list of T cell receptor beta chains from one sample in a study of post-analysis software for immune sequencing data. Using its own MiXCR run on the PCR reads, TCRdb lists one record per CDR3 protein. The sample records around 710,000 distinct CDR3 sequences, 35% to 55% being singletons. Sample: blood. All receptors come from a girl aged 5-17 years with multiple sclerosis. Both conserved end residues are trimmed from each CDR3. Expanded clones get a size class; other rows say once, few or many, or leave the size out.

abundance: .
j_gene: TRBJ1-1
v_gene: TRBV2
CDR3aa: ASREGDRVMNTEAF

abundance: few
j_gene: TRBJ2-4
v_gene: TRBV14
CDR3aa: ASSTRTTGRDIQY

abundance: .
j_gene: TRBJ2-3
v_gene: TRBV10-3
CDR3aa: AISGLAGGVTDTQY

abundance: .
j_gene: TRBJ1-2
v_gene: TRBV5-1
CDR3aa: ASSLPPDRENGYT

abundance: .
j_gene: TRBJ2-3
v_gene: TRBV27
CDR3aa: ASSSAASQIRITQY

abundance: .
j_gene: TRBJ2-1
v_gene: TRBV7-3
CDR3aa: ASSSFRGSNEQF

abundance: many
j_gene: TRBJ2-7
v_gene: TRBV6-5
CDR3aa: ASSYSGGPYEQY

abundance: .
j_gene: TRBJ1-2
v_gene: TRBV7-9
CDR3aa: ASSPPNYGYT

abundance: once
j_gene: TRBJ2-7
v_gene: TRBV28
CDR3aa: ASLDPGTSPGHYYEQY

abundance: .
j_gene: TRBJ2-5
v_gene: TRBV25-1
CDR3aa: ASSEYRDRGGETQY

abundance: .
j_gene: TRBJ2-6
v_gene: TRBV7-9
CDR3aa: ASSLVLLGDASGANVLT

abundance: .
j_gene: .
v_gene: TRBV6-6
CDR3aa: ASSSWRYEQY

abundance: .
j_gene: TRBJ2-7
v_gene: TRBV6-1
CDR3aa: ASSEALVGQLSYEQY

abundance: .
j_gene: TRBJ2-1
v_gene: TRBV9
CDR3aa: ASSVSLAQVHNEQF

abundance: .
j_gene: TRBJ1-2
v_gene: TRBV20-1
CDR3aa: SARGTATTNYGYT

abundance: many
j_gene: TRBJ2-3
v_gene: TRBV12-3/TRBV12-4
CDR3aa: ASSPGLAGDTQY

abundance: .
j_gene: TRBJ2-3
v_gene: TRBV7-9
CDR3aa: ASSPPTWMTDTQY

abundance: .
j_gene: TRBJ2-5
v_gene: TRBV6-1
CDR3aa: ASSEAGGMGETQY

abundance: .
j_gene: TRBJ2-1
v_gene: TRBV20-1
CDR3aa: SASRAKGGNEQF

abundance: .
j_gene: TRBJ2-7
v_gene: TRBV20-1
CDR3aa: SADLAGDGSEQY

abundance: .
j_gene: TRBJ2-7
v_gene: TRBV5-1
CDR3aa: ASSLGQGIDEQY

abundance: .
j_gene: .
v_gene: TRBV6-1
CDR3aa: ASSEAAPSQYEQY